This paragraph covers one TCR beta chain sequence. The antigen this receptor binds is unknown. Nothing much larger sits one base from this clone, and base qualities are not available. The CDR3 holds 15 amino acids from the cysteine to the phenylalanine. Just CDR3 DNA is preserved here, 45 bases in frame from base 1. V is cut by 4 bases and J by 2 bases, and the space between the germline ends is 14 bases. CDR1 MDHEN and CDR2 SYDVKM are derived from the germline V gene. This record belongs to a study of blood T cell repertoires in COVID-19 (TCRdb year 2020). Describing the broader study: The collaborator samples originated in the United States, Italy and Spain and spanned the acute and convalescent phases of COVID-19. The repertoires were released in a freely available public database meant as a resource for research on the immune response to SARS-CoV-2. The samples were drawn from two sources: the first 160 participants of the ongoing ImmuneRACE study, and 1,254 subjects contributed by 6 global collaborators. Subjects who had been exposed to COVID-19, were actively infected with it, or had recovered from it provided the deeply sampled blood TCRbeta repertoires that made up the dataset. The sample metadata nearly always contained a de-identified subject ID, COVID-19 status, age in years and sex. The material from the prospective study consisted of cDNA or gDNA derived from T cells, B-cell-depleted T cells, or PBMCs. Where HLA class I and class II types were available, the types were taken from metadata supplied by the sample provider, not from assay-based typing.

TCRbeta CDR3 regions were amplified from genomic DNA using the immunoSEQ Assay, a bias-controlled multiplex PCR. In the authors' own workflow: The number of nucleated cells in each sample was estimated from the amplification of reference gene primers within the assay. To quantify the absolute abundance of each unique TCRbeta CDR3 rearrangement, sequence reads were collapsed and filtered. For each sample, productive Simpson clonality was calculated by taking the square root of Simpson's diversity index across productive rearrangements. TCRdb stores this immuneACCESS table with in-frame sequences only. Part of the clones is absent; in the studies checked, under half of the shortfall reflects unresolved V genes, and no reason is known for the rest. The V and J calls and clone size are taken from that table; D and trimming were inferred from the DNA. The sample records around 30,000 clones, under 85% of which are singletons. The top ten clonotypes cover about 42% of the sample.

Points the paper makes about the study in general: The amount of clinical and demographic metadata varied by source and participant and was provided uncurated.

Whole blood was collected in K2EDTA tubes by collaborating institutions according to the institutions' own protocols. For TCRbeta analysis, collaborators shipped samples in one of three forms: frozen whole blood, isolated PBMCs, or DNA extracted from either of those sample types. Sequenced sample: peripheral blood. The sequence links TRBV28 to TRBJ1-2, and TRBD1 may be the D gene, going by 6 matching bases. This receptor was taken from a woman of 80 years or more with acute or convalescent COVID-19. At the DNA level, the sequence is TGTGCCAGCAGTTACCTGGACAGAAAAAACTATGGCTACACCTTC. Its protein product is CASSYLDRKNYGYTF.